Listed below are T cell receptor beta chains from one sample, sequenced in a study of T-cell memory formation after mild COVID-19. In TCRdb, the 5' RACE reads were re-called with MiXCR into one record per CDR3 protein. Of approximately 300,000 distinct CDR3 sequences in the sample, 15% to 20% were seen once. The material sequenced was PBMCs or a T cell subset sorted from them (not recorded which). These receptors were obtained from a man aged 18 to 29 who had mild COVID-19 (a few samples of this study predate the infection). Cell type and time point are not known. Both conserved end residues are part of each CDR3. Fields, in order: J gene, V gene, D gene, clone size, CDR3 DNA, CDR3 protein. The D gene is left open where the match is weak. Size tells how often a clone was seen (once, few, many) or the class of an expanded clone, and some rows leave it out.

>TRBJ1-1|TRBV7-2|NA|NA
TGTGCCAGCAGCTTAAGAGATAGGCTCGTCCGAGCTTTCTTT
CASSLRDRLVRAFF
>TRBJ1-4|TRBV10-3|TRBD1|NA
TGTGCCATCAGAGGGACAGGCAATGAAAAACTGTTTTTT
CAIRGTGNEKLFF
>TRBJ2-1|TRBV7-7|NA|few
TGTGCTAGCAGCCCCCCCGGGTCGGATGAGCAGTTCTTC
CASSPPGSDEQFF
>TRBJ2-1|TRBV5-1|TRBD2|NA
TGCGCCAGCATGAAGGTCTTAGCGGGGGGGCGCAATGAGCAGTTCTTC
CASMKVLAGGRNEQFF
>TRBJ1-2|TRBV14|NA|NA
TGTGCCAGCAGCCAAGGCTTCTCGGGCTATGGCTACACCTTC
CASSQGFSGYGYTF
>TRBJ2-2|TRBV30|NA|few
TGTGCCTGGAGTGGATTAACCGGGGAGCTGTTTTTT
CAWSGLTGELFF
>TRBJ2-1|TRBV4-3|NA|NA
TGCGCCAGCAGCCAAGCGGGGGTCCAGTTCTTC
CASSQAGVQFF
>TRBJ2-1|TRBV29-1|TRBD1|once
TGCAGCGCTGTAGGGACAGGAATCAATGAGCAGTTCTTC
CSAVGTGINEQFF
>TRBJ1-1|TRBV29-1|NA|NA
TGCAGCGTTTCTCCACGACTCATGAACACTGAAGCTTTCTTT
CSVSPRLMNTEAFF
>TRBJ1-2|TRBV7-2|NA|NA
TGTGCCAGCAGCTTAGAGGCCTGGGGGGGCTACACCTTC
CASSLEAWGGYTF
>TRBJ1-5|TRBV12-5|NA|NA
TGTGCTAGTGGTACCAATCAGCCCCAGCATTTT
CASGTNQPQHF
>TRBJ2-1|TRBV6-6|NA|NA
TGTGCCAGCAGTTACTCGAGAGTTATAGAGCAGTTCTTC
CASSYSRVIEQFF
>TRBJ1-2|TRBV20-1|TRBD1|few
TGCAGTGCTAGATTGACAGGGGCGAACTATGGCTACACCTTC
CSARLTGANYGYTF
>TRBJ2-5|TRBV29-1|TRBD2|NA
TGCAGCGTTGCGACTAGCGGGGGGGCCCAAGAGACCCAGTACTTC
CSVATSGGAQETQYF
>TRBJ2-1|TRBV4-3|TRBD2|NA
TGCGCCAGCAGCTTCTTAGCGGGGGGGTATGAGCAGTTCTTC
CASSFLAGGYEQFF
>TRBJ2-3|TRBV10-3|NA|NA
TGTGCCATCAGCAGCCACCTAGCAGATACGCAGTATTTT
CAISSHLADTQYF
>TRBJ2-2|TRBV5-1|NA|few
TGCGCCAGCAGGCAAACGGGGTACACCGGGGAGCTGTTTTTT
CASRQTGYTGELFF